This T cell receptor (beta chain) came from a study of siplizumab effects on memory and regulatory T cells. Study results and limitations: Most proliferating CD4+ or CD8+ clones, roughly 75-95%, had no naive or memory assignment. Mean Treg-derived proportions of mappable alloreactive CD4+ clones were 68.8% for siplizumab and 25% to 30% for controls. Naive T cells looked more diverse than memory cells, and they looked like major contributors to the alloresponse.

The study assayed around 9.3 x 10^4 TCR templates per sample. Assay used: immunoSEQ multiplex PCR; TCRdb lists only in-frame clones, some missing. The data contain around 100,000 clones, 94% of them singletons. Trimming took 6 bases from V and 4 from J; bases not matched to a gene: 8. This CDR3 is built from 15 residues. Germline lookup yields CDR1 MNHEY and CDR2 SMNVEV (reference sequence). Notes on this clone: What it recognizes is unknown.

What was sequenced was non-Treg CD4+ T cells sorted from blood. This clonotype was obtained from a human donor in good health. The chain couples TRBV27 to TRBJ2-7; 11 bases are a match to TRBD2. The CDR3 nucleotides are TGTGCCAGCAGATCCACTAGCGGGGGTTTTTACGAGCAGTACTTC. Its protein is CASRSTSGGFYEQYF.